This T cell receptor (beta chain) was retrieved from a study of graft-versus-host responses after intestinal transplantation. Study conclusions and caveats: Allograft clonal ratios (graft-versus-host to host-versus-graft) were high in patients who had graft-donor T cell macrochimerism.

V was trimmed by 0 bases and J by 5 bases, leaving 15 bases between them. The CDR3 totals 16 residues. Germline V CDR1 and CDR2: SGHRS, YFSETQ. Turning to this clone: Its antigen is unknown.

The table came from immunoSEQ multiplex PCR; TCRdb's copy has only in-frame clones and leaves some out. Of roughly 90,000 clones listed, roughly 90% are singletons. Source: unstimulated CD4+ T cells sorted from spleen or lymph node cells, taken before transplant. The TCR originated in a human donor who was the organ donor for an intestinal transplant. The rearrangement joins TRBV5-1 to TRBJ2-1; a possible D gene is TRBD1 (5 bases). CDR3 amino acids: CASSLVVGVGNNEQFF. In DNA form, the CDR3 reads TGCGCCAGCAGCTTGGTTGTAGGGGTAGGAAACAATGAGCAGTTCTTC.